This T cell receptor beta chain was profiled in a study of Graves' ophthalmopathy and Graves' hyperthyroidism. Study-wide results and limits: The authors also found most expanded thyroid clonotypes above 0.001 frequency in blood.

PBMCs were isolated from an approximately 10 ml sample of fresh peripheral blood. For repertoire sequencing, the TCR beta CDR3 regions were amplified from RNA transcripts. HTBI primers primed a first-round RT-PCR, and a second-round multiplex PCR followed. TCRdb re-derived calls from the multiplex PCR reads in MiXCR, one entry per CDR3 protein. The sample holds 740,000 or so distinct CDR3 sequences, roughly two fifths seen once. In this sample, this clonotype turned up many times. Its cognate antigen is unknown. The CDR3 totals 14 residues. Looked up from germline, CDR1 is LNHDA and CDR2 is SQIVND (reference sequence). Trimming cost V 5 bases and J 3 bases; bases outside gene matches: 6.

The sequenced sample consisted of peripheral blood. The V and J genes are TRBV19 and TRBJ1-1, with 7 bases fitting TRBD1. This receptor was obtained from an adult man with Graves' ophthalmopathy. The CDR3 region is CASSHHRGDTEAFF. DNA for the CDR3: TGTGCCAGTAGTCATCACAGGGGCGACACTGAAGCTTTCTTT.